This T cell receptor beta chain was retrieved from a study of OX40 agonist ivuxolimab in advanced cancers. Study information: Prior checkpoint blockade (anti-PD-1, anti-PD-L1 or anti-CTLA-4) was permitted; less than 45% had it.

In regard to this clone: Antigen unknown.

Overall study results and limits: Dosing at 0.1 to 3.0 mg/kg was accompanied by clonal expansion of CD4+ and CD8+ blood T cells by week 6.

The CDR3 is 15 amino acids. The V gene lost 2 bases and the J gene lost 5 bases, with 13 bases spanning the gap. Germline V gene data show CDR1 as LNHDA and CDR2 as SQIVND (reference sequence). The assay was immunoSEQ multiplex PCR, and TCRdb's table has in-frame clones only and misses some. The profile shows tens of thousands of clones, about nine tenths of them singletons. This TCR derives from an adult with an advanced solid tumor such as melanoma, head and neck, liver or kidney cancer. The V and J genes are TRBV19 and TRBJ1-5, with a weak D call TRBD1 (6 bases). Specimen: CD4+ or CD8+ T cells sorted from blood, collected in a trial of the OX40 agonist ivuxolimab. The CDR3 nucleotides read TGTGCCAGTAGTATACTAGGGGGGGGACATCAGCCCCAGCATTTT. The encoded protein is CASSILGGGHQPQHF.